The sequence of this T cell receptor (beta chain) was determined in a study of blood T cell repertoires in COVID-19. Study-wide context: Whether acute or convalescent, the COVID-19 samples came from the United States, Italy and Spain.

As originally analysed: Using reference gene primer amplification, nucleated cell counts were estimated. Sequencing was performed with immunoSEQ multiplex PCR; in TCRdb, only in-frame clones are kept and a portion is missing. The DNA gave D and trimming, while V, J and clone size come from that table. The table lists 450,000 to 600,000 clones, around 90% of them singletons, with 0.7% in the top ten. The germline CDR1 and CDR2 sequences are KGHDR and SFDVKD. The CDR3 spans 17 residues. V lost 4 bases, J lost 5 bases, and 9 bases stayed unmatched. Clinical histories supplied by participants themselves formed the basis of cohort assignment. What the recovered Cohort 3 donors had was two negative PCRs, clearance, or symptom resolution.

This TCR came from a woman under 30 who had recovered from COVID-19. What was sequenced was PBMCs or T cells enriched from blood (not recorded which). The V and J genes are TRBV24-1 and TRBJ2-3; 12 bases line up with TRBD2. The CDR3: CATSDPSGGASRDTQYF. The DNA for the CDR3 is TGTGCCACCAGTGACCCTAGCGGGGGGGCCTCCCGAGATACGCAGTATTTT.